The clone carrying this T cell receptor (beta chain) has more than one count but fewer than ten. Its target is unknown. The data were taken from a study of cytomegalovirus exposure and HLA in healthy donors. Study overall: When 350 to 400 donors were genotyped, approximately 81% of them were found to fall in the Caucasian-associated ancestry cluster.

The study, taken as a whole, reports: Later analysis suggested most CMV-associated TCR beta chains were HLA-restricted. Analysis performed later showed TCR beta chains linked to HLA being more clonally expanded than equally common others. Cytomegalovirus status, reportedly, was diagnosed with high specificity and sensitivity by the classifier.

V was trimmed by 0 bases and J by 0 bases, leaving 5 bases between them. Germline V gene data show CDR1 as SGDLS and CDR2 as YYNGEE. This CDR3 region has 14 residues. Primers for the PCR totalled 60 Vbeta and 13 Jbeta. Only in-frame clones appear in the TCRdb table, and some are missing; sequencing was by immunoSEQ multiplex PCR. This table has around 210,000 clones, 78% appearing once. This clonotype was sampled from a boy aged 5 to 17 in good health and CMV-seronegative. Material: PBMCs. The chain combines TRBV9 with TRBJ2-3, with a possible D match to TRBD2 (5 bases). The CDR3 loop is CASSVAGSTDTQYF. The CDR3 DNA follows: TGTGCCAGCAGCGTAGCGGGGAGCACAGATACGCAGTATTTT.